This TCR beta chain derives from a study of breast tumors, draining lymph nodes, adjacent tissues. About this clonotype: What it binds is unknown.

Germline V gene data show CDR1 as LNHDA and CDR2 as SQIVND (reference sequence). Trimming took off 3 bases at V and 8 bases at J, with 11 bases between the two ends. The CDR3 spans 13 residues. General study findings and limits: That most tumor T cells come from lymph nodes remained unproven. Tumor repertoires ranked between lymph nodes and nontumor tissue in diversity, with V and J gene preferences.

TCRdb re-derived calls from the multiplex PCR reads in MiXCR, one entry per CDR3 protein. The sample consists of over 20,000 distinct CDR3 sequences, approximately 23% of them appearing once. The TCR comes from a female donor with breast cancer. Some clones in this sample may be carry-over from other donors' samples. The chain recombines TRBV19 with TRBJ2-1; D is undetermined. Sequenced material: breast tumor tissue. The chain's CDR3 is CASSMRLADEQFF. DNA of the CDR3: TGTGCCAGTAGTATGAGGTTGGCGGATGAGCAGTTCTTC.